The rows below give T cell receptor beta chains drawn from one sample of a study of blood T cell repertoires in COVID-19. TCRdb's copy holds only in-frame clones and misses some; the assay was immunoSEQ multiplex PCR. The table includes fewer than 300,000 clones, 88% detected once. The sequenced sample consisted of peripheral blood. The receptors were gathered from a man aged 55 to 70 who had recovered from COVID-19. The CDR3 runs from the conserved cysteine through the conserved F or W. The order of the fields is D gene, clone size, J gene, V gene, CDR3 DNA, CDR3 protein. D genes are given only for firm matches. Size is stated for part of the rows, as once, few or many counts, or as a class when the clone is expanded.

>TRBD1|NA|TRBJ1-2|TRBV11-2
TGTGCCAGCAGCTCGCGAGGACAGGGTAACTATGGCTACACCTTC
CASSSRGQGNYGYTF
>NA|NA|TRBJ1-5|TRBV5-1
TGCGCCAGCAGCTTGGAGGGACAACAAAATCAGCCCCAGCATTTT
CASSLEGQQNQPQHF
>TRBD1|few|TRBJ2-7|TRBV18
TGTGCCAGCTCAGACAGGGAAGGTTACGAGCAGTACTTC
CASSDREGYEQYF
>TRBD1|NA|TRBJ1-1|TRBV27
TGTGCCAGCAGTTTATTGGGACAGGGGAACACTGAAGCTTTCTTT
CASSLLGQGNTEAFF
>TRBD1|NA|TRBJ2-7|TRBV7-2
TGTGCCAGCAGTTTCGGGACAGGGATCTCCTACGAGCAGTACTTC
CASSFGTGISYEQYF
>TRBD2|NA|TRBJ2-2|TRBV5-4
TGTGCCAGCAGCCAAGCGGGGACTTACACCGGGGAGCTGTTTTTT
CASSQAGTYTGELFF
>TRBD1|NA|TRBJ1-1|TRBV29-1
TGCAGCGTCTCTGGGACAGGTATCACTGAAGCTTTCTTT
CSVSGTGITEAFF
>TRBD1|NA|TRBJ1-4|TRBV6-6
TGTGCCAGCAGTAGGGGCATAGGGACAGGGGTGGAAAAACTGTTTTTT
CASSRGIGTGVEKLFF
>TRBD1|once|TRBJ1-6|TRBV4-1
TGCGCCAGCAGCCAGGTCCCGGGGGAGAGGGGGCCACCCCTCCACTTT
CASSQVPGERGPPLHF
>TRBD2|NA|TRBJ2-5|TRBV5-6
TGTGCCAGCAGCCTCCTAGCGGGGGGAGGAGAGACCCAGTACTTC
CASSLLAGGGETQYF
>NA|NA|TRBJ1-1|TRBV25-1
TGTGCCAGCACAGGGGTCACTGAAGCTTTCTTT
CASTGVTEAFF
>TRBD1|NA|TRBJ1-6|TRBV25-1
TGTGCCAGCGGCGAACCCGGGACAGGGAGTTCACCCCTCCACTTT
CASGEPGTGSSPLHF
>NA|NA|TRBJ1-3|TRBV6-1
TGTGCCAGCAGTGAAGCACACCCGGCCGCCGGGGCTGGAAACACCATATATTTT
CASSEAHPAAGAGNTIYF
>TRBD1|NA|TRBJ2-7|TRBV6-4
TGTGCCAGCAGCGCACTGACAGGGGGGGAGCAGTACTTC
CASSALTGGEQYF
>NA|NA|TRBJ2-2|TRBV10-1
TGCGCCAGCAGTGAGGATGCGGTCACCGGGGAGCTGTTTTTT
CASSEDAVTGELFF
>NA|NA|TRBJ1-1|TRBV4-1
TGCGCCAGCAGCCAAGGGGTGGGAGTTAACACTGAAGCTTTCTTT
CASSQGVGVNTEAFF
>TRBD1|NA|TRBJ1-6|TRBV5-1
TGCGCCAGCAGCCTAGACAGGGGTGTTTCACCCCTCCACTTT
CASSLDRGVSPLHF
>NA|NA|TRBJ2-3|TRBV6-5
TGTGCCAGCCACGGTCCTGGCGGGGTCACAGATACGCAGTATTTT
CASHGPGGVTDTQYF
>TRBD1|NA|TRBJ1-2|TRBV19
TGTGCCAGTAGGGACGGGACAGGGCAGAAACATGGCTACACCTTC
CASRDGTGQKHGYTF
>NA|NA|TRBJ2-7|TRBV7-2
TGTGCCAGCAGCTTAGACCCTGGGGCCGCCGCCTACGAGCAGTACTTC
CASSLDPGAAAYEQYF